The 17 T cell receptor beta chains below come from one sample, sequenced in a study of T cells in women clearing cervical HPV infection. The assay was immunoSEQ multiplex PCR, and TCRdb's table has in-frame clones only and misses some. The ten most abundant clones cover 1.6% of a sample with roughly 35,000 clones. The source material was blood buffy coat. The receptors stem from a woman between 18 and 69 years old with a cervical HPV16 infection that either progressed to CIN3+ or cleared (not recorded which).

Turning to this clone: Read sequence stops 3 residues before the CDR3 end, and the germline J gene provides the missing end. This chain connects TRBV5-1 to TRBJ2-7; TRBD1 agrees at 8 bases. This CDR3 is built from 13 residues. Germline CDR1 and CDR2: SGHRS and YFSETQ. With V trimmed by 3 bases and J by 2 bases, 1 base remained unmatched. The CDR3 loop is CASSSTGAYEQYF. The sequenced part of the CDR3 DNA is TGCGCCAGCAGCTCGACAGGGGCCTACGAG. The variable domain in full, completed from reference TRBV5-1 and TRBJ2-7, reads KAGVTQTPRYLIKTRGQQVTLSCSPISGHRSVSWYQQTPGQGLQFLFEYFSETQRNKGNFPGRFSGRQFSNSRSEMNVSTLELGDSALYLCASSSTGAYEQYFGPGTRLTVT.

Comment on this clone: From the germline J gene comes the end of the CDR3, since the read stops 3 residues before it. The J gene is TRBJ1-1, the V gene TRBV5-1; TRBD1 might be the D (6 bases). CDR1 and CDR2 from the germline V gene are SGHRS and YFSETQ. V was pared by 0 bases and J by 0 bases, with 9 bases between. The CDR3 has 15 residues. CDR3 DNA (partial): TGCGCCAGCAGCTTGGGGGGGGGCTTGAACACTGAA. It encodes CASSLGGGLNTE. The CDR3 reads in full as CASSLGGGLNTEAFF.

About this clone itself: The read halts 3 residues ahead of the CDR3 end, with the missing end drawn from the germline J gene. V usage is TRBV5-1 and J usage is TRBJ2-2; TRBD1 is a possible D gene (6 bases). V lost 2 bases and J 5 bases, leaving 10 bases between the germline ends. CDR1 and CDR2 from the germline V gene are SGHRS and YFSETQ. The CDR3 extends over 14 amino acids. CDR3: CASSLLQGTGELFF. Partial CDR3 DNA: TGCGCCAGCAGCTTACTACAGGGAACCGGGGAG.

Details on this clone: Read data end 3 residues before the CDR3 end; the end is taken from the germline J gene. The chain recombines TRBV6-2 or TRBV6-3 with TRBJ2-1, with D hard to call. Trimming left V 0 bases short and J 7 bases short, with 16 bases between. The CDR3 totals 16 residues. CDR1 is MNHEY and CDR2 is SVGEGT in the germline V gene. Incomplete CDR3 DNA: TGTGCCAGCAGTTACTCTGGCGGTATTGGAGCGAATGAG. It yields the protein CASSYSGGIGANE. The full CDR3 protein reads CASSYSGGIGANEQFF.

As for this clone: The CDR3 end is not reached by the read, which stops 3 residues before it; the germline J gene fills it in. The chain recombines TRBV5-1 with TRBJ1-1; D remains unclear. The CDR3 consists of 15 residues. Germline CDR1 and CDR2: SGHRS and YFSETQ. The V end lost 0 bases, the J end lost 1 base, and 10 bases lay between the germline ends. The CDR3 is CASSLGAGRNTEAFF. CDR3 DNA (partial): TGCGCCAGCAGCTTGGGGGCAGGTCGGAACACTGAA.

With regard to this clone: The CDR3 is cut off 3 residues early in the read; its end comes from the germline J gene. Other nucleotide sequences in the sample specify the same CDR3. The chain joins TRBV7-7 to TRBJ1-4, with D unclear. This CDR3 spans 13 amino acids. V was pared by 4 bases and J by 5 bases, with 8 bases between. Germline assignment: CDR1 SSHAT and CDR2 FNYEAQ (reference sequence). This chain's CDR3 is CASSSRQNEKLFF. The covered CDR3 bases are TGTGCCAGCAGCTCCCGACAAAATGAAAAA. The whole variable domain, remainder taken from reference TRBV7-7 and TRBJ1-4, is GAGVSQSPRYKVTKRGQDVTLRCDPISSHATLYWYQQALGQGPEFLTYFNYEAQPDKSGLPSDRFSAERPEGSISTLTIQRTEQRDSAMYRCASSSRQNEKLFFGSGTQLSVL.

Note on this clone: Read coverage stops 3 residues before the CDR3 terminus; the germline J gene supplies the remainder. The genes are TRBV29-1 and TRBJ1-2; the D is unclear. V was shortened by 3 bases and J by 3 bases, with 8 bases between the two germline ends. The CDR3 sequence is 12 residues long. Germline CDR1 reads SQVTM; CDR2 reads ANQGSEA. The part of the CDR3 DNA that was read is TGCAGCGTTGATGGCGGCGACTATGGC. It translates to CSVDGGDYG. The complete CDR3 protein is CSVDGGDYGYTF.

Notes on this clone: The read falls 3 residues short of the CDR3 end, and the missing part is taken from the germline J gene. This chain links TRBV19 with TRBJ2-7, with 8 bases identical to TRBD2. This CDR3 spans 15 amino acids. CDR1 and CDR2 from the germline V gene are LNHDA and SQIVND (reference sequence). The junction had 10 bases not matched to a gene; V was cut back by 3 bases and J by 6 bases. The part of the CDR3 DNA that was read is TGTGCCAGTAGTATTGGGCTGAGCGGGAGCTTCGAG. It is translated as CASSIGLSGSFE. The full-length CDR3 reads as CASSIGLSGSFEQYF. The full variable domain, completed using reference TRBV19 and TRBJ2-7, is DGGITQSPKYLFRKEGQNVTLSCEQNLNHDAMYWYRQDPGQGLRLIYYSQIVNDFQKGDIAEGYSVSREKKESFPLTVTSAQKNPTAFYLCASSIGLSGSFEQYFGPGTRLTVT.

A note on this clone: The read ends 3 residues early relative to the CDR3; the germline J gene fills the gap. The chain joins TRBV6-2 or TRBV6-3 to TRBJ2-5; D is perhaps TRBD1 (5 bases). The ends were cut back, 7 bases at V and 2 bases at J, with 8 bases in the middle. The CDR3 spans 12 residues. Germline assignment: CDR1 MNHEY and CDR2 SVGEGT. CDR3 bases read: TGTGCCAGCATGGACATACAAGAGACC. This translates into CASMDIQET. The entire CDR3 protein reads CASMDIQETQYF.

CDR3 amino acids: CSASTGTGGSEQYF. The part of the CDR3 DNA that was read is TGCAGTGCTTCGACCGGGACAGGGGGCTCCGAG. The rearrangement joins TRBV20-1 to TRBJ2-7; 12 nucleotides match TRBD1. The read ends 3 residues early relative to the CDR3; the germline J gene fills the gap. Germline-derived CDR1 and CDR2 are DFQATT and SNEGSKA (reference sequence). This CDR3 spans 14 amino acids. The V segment lost 5 bases and the J segment 6 bases; nucleotides outside the gene matches: 8.

Concerning this clone: The CDR3 end is not reached by the read, which stops 3 residues before it; the germline J gene fills it in. The rearrangement joins TRBV5-1 to TRBJ2-3, with 8 bases aligning to TRBD2. After removal of 4 bases from V and 0 bases from J, the junction contained 4 bases not matched to a gene. Germline V lookup: CDR1 SGHRS, CDR2 YFSETQ. CDR3 length: 15 residues. CDR3 DNA (partial): TGCGCCAGCAGCACGGTAGCGGGAAGCACAGATACG. Translation gives CASSTVAGSTDT. The full CDR3 reads CASSTVAGSTDTQYF.

To note about this clone: From the germline J gene comes the end of the CDR3, since the read stops 3 residues before it. The gene calls are TRBV7-9 and TRBJ1-5; 7 nucleotides agree with TRBD1. Germline CDR1 SEHNR, CDR2 FQNEAQ (reference sequence). J lost 0 bases, V lost 5 bases, and 4 bases had no gene match. The CDR3 runs 15 residues. CDR3 DNA, as far as it was read: TGTGCCAGCAGCCGGGGACAGCATAGCAATCAGCCC. It translates to CASSRGQHSNQP. The whole CDR3 sequence is CASSRGQHSNQPQHF. Combining the CDR3 with reference TRBV7-9 and TRBJ1-5 gives the whole variable domain DTGVSQNPRHKITKRGQNVTFRCDPISEHNRLYWYRQTLGQGPEFLTYFQNEAQLEKSRLLSDRFSAERPKGSFSTLEIQRTEQGDSAMYLCASSRGQHSNQPQHFGDGTRLSIL.

A word on this clone: The read terminates 3 residues before the CDR3 end, so the remaining end is supplied by the germline J gene. Other DNA sequences in this specimen translate into the identical CDR3. The chain combines TRBV12-5 with TRBJ1-2, with 9 positions matching TRBD1. The CDR3 loop spans 14 amino acids. Looked up from germline, CDR1 is LGHNT and CDR2 is FRNRAP. Partial CDR3 DNA: TGTGCTAGTGGTCCAGGGACAGGGAACGTTGGA. Its translation is CASGPGTGNVG. The full CDR3 sequence reads CASGPGTGNVGYTF.

Regarding this clone: The missing CDR3 end, 3 residues past where the read stops, is filled in from the germline J gene. This chain uses TRBV5-6 with TRBJ2-2; TRBD1 matches at 7 bases. Germline CDR1 SGHDT, CDR2 YYEEEE. This CDR3 is built from 14 residues. The CDR3 loop is CASSPGDRRSPLFF. CDR3 DNA (partial): TGTGCCAGCAGCCCCGGGGACAGACGGTCACCG.

Turning to this clone: The read ends 3 residues shy of where the CDR3 ends; the end is completed using the germline J gene. The V gene is TRBV5-1, the J gene TRBJ2-5; a weak D match, TRBD2 (5 bases). The CDR3 consists of 15 residues. The V gene lost 4 bases and the J gene lost 2 bases, with 15 bases spanning the gap. Germline V CDR1 and CDR2: SGHRS, YFSETQ. Here the CDR3 reads CASSPNGLPQETQYF. The CDR3 bases that were read are TGCGCCAGCAGCCCAAACGGACTGCCTCAAGAGACC.

Points on this clone: The read falls 3 residues short of the CDR3 end, and the missing part is taken from the germline J gene. This chain links TRBV7-2 with TRBJ1-4; D might be TRBD1 (6 bases). There are 13 residues in the CDR3. The germline gives CDR1 SGHTA, CDR2 FQGNSA. Trimming took 5 bases from V and 5 from J, leaving 9 bases between them. The CDR3 DNA, read in part, is TGTGCCAGCAGCCGGCAGGGGAATGAAAAA. Translated, it gives CASSRQGNEK. The full CDR3 sequence reads CASSRQGNEKLFF. The full variable domain, in which reference TRBV7-2 and TRBJ1-4 provide the parts outside the CDR3, is GAGVSQSPSNKVTEKGKDVELRCDPISGHTALYWYRQSLGQGLEFLIYFQGNSAPDKSGLPSDRFSAERTGGSVSTLTIQRTQQEDSAVYLCASSRQGNEKLFFGSGTQLSVL.

Of note for this clone: The CDR3 goes on 3 residues after the read ends, and that part is filled in from the germline J gene. J is TRBJ2-3 and V is TRBV6-2 or TRBV6-3, with D possibly TRBD2 on 6 matching bases. V gave up 8 bases and J gave up 6 bases, with 18 bases separating them. The CDR3 covers 14 residues. Germline V lookup: CDR1 MNHEY, CDR2 SVGEGT. The DNA read from the CDR3 is TGTGCCAGCGCCAGAAGCGGGTGGAGCGATACG. Amino acids: CASARSGWSDT. The entire CDR3 is CASARSGWSDTQYF.